This T cell receptor (beta chain) emerged from a study of T cells in localized non-small cell lung cancer. V was clipped by 5 bases and J by 4 bases, with 12 bases between them. The V gene's germline CDR1 is SGDLS and CDR2 YYNGEE. The CDR3 has 14 residues. This table comes from immunoSEQ multiplex PCR, and its TCRdb copy is limited to in-frame clones, with some not included. The table lists about 8,200 clones, around 59% of them singletons, with roughly 7.4% in the top ten. This clonotype was sampled from a male donor at least 60 years old with stage I squamous cell lung carcinoma. J is TRBJ2-2 and V is TRBV9; possibly TRBD1 for D (5 bases). The sequencing used lymph node tissue, collected before any cancer treatment. The CDR3: CASRTVRGTGELFF. CDR3 coding DNA: TGTGCCAGCAGGACAGTACGTGGCACCGGGGAGCTGTTTTTT.